This TCR beta chain stems from a study of blood T cell repertoires in COVID-19. The germline V gene has CDR1 LGHNT and CDR2 FRNRAP. This CDR3 contains 14 residues. Trimming took off 4 bases at V and 9 bases at J, with 19 bases between the two ends. Only in-frame clones appear in the TCRdb table, and some are missing; sequencing was by immunoSEQ multiplex PCR. The data show roughly 74,000 clones, 75% to 90% seen once. The chain couples TRBV12-5 to TRBJ2-7; tentative D call: TRBD2 (6 bases). The sequence came from a woman between 50 and 59 years old with acute COVID-19. Specimen: PBMCs or T cells enriched from blood (not recorded which). The CDR3 reads CASGSTGLQGRQYF. CDR3 DNA sequence: TGTGCTAGTGGTTCCACGGGACTCCAAGGGAGGCAGTACTTC.